One sample yielded the 21 T cell receptor beta chains listed below, sequenced in a study of shared clonotypes between healthy human individuals. Profiled with immunoSEQ multiplex PCR; TCRdb holds only in-frame clones, not every one. The sample gives some 1,400,000 clones, around 95% of which show up once; roughly 1.2% is in the top ten. Sequenced input: naive CD4+ T cells sorted from blood. The subset denotes: CD45RA+ positively selected. These receptor sequences come from a man in his thirties or forties in good health.

The V call is TRBV28, the J call TRBJ2-7; 12 bases line up with TRBD2. The CDR3 length is 16 residues. After removal of 4 bases from V and 5 bases from J, the junction contained 9 bases not matched to a gene. CDR1 is MDHEN, CDR2 SYDVKM, per germline. CDR3 DNA sequence: TGTGCCAGCAGTTCCGCTGGGACTAGCGGGTTCAACGAGCAGTACTTC. Translated: CASSSAGTSGFNEQYF. The full variable domain, in which reference TRBV28 and TRBJ2-7 provide the parts outside the CDR3, is DVKVTQSSRYLVKRTGEKVFLECVQDMDHENMFWYRQDPGLGLRLIYFSYDVKMKEKGDIPEGYSVSREKKERFSLILESASTNQTSMYLCASSSAGTSGFNEQYFGPGTRLTVT.

This clone has a single count. This sequence joins TRBV6-5 and TRBJ2-7; 8 bases are a match to TRBD1. Germline V gives CDR1 MNHEY, CDR2 SVGAGI. The CDR3 runs 14 residues. The V and J ends lost 4 bases and 4 bases, in that order; junction bases with no gene match: 6. CDR3 sequence: CASSSPDRVYEQYF. DNA of the CDR3: TGTGCCAGCAGTTCCCCGGACAGGGTTTACGAGCAGTACTTC.

This chain connects TRBV6-1 to TRBJ2-1; D perhaps matches TRBD2 (5 bases). This CDR3 is built from 14 residues. Trimming shortened V by 0 bases and J by 12 bases, and 15 bases separated the two germline ends. CDR1 is MNHNS and CDR2 is SASEGT in the germline V gene. The CDR3 spells CASSEASKNTRQFF. The DNA of the CDR3 is TGTGCCAGCAGTGAAGCGTCGAAGAATACTAGGCAGTTCTTC.

The chain has TRBV27 and TRBJ2-7; D uncertain. V shed 5 bases and J shed 4 bases, with 18 bases lying between them. Germline CDR1 and CDR2: MNHEY and SMNVEV (reference sequence). CDR3 length equals 15 residues. The CDR3 coding sequence is TGTGCCAGCAGTAAATATCGGACGATAGAGTACGAGCAGTACTTC. Residues: CASSKYRTIEYEQYF.

On this clone: At one boundary the junction diverges from the germline segment, which might be a read error. This rearrangement joins TRBV5-1 to TRBJ2-2, with D hard to call. The CDR3 is made up of 15 amino acids. Germline lookup yields CDR1 SGHRS and CDR2 YFSETQ. The CDR3 sequence is CASRLAGPNTGELFF. Written as DNA, the CDR3 is TGCGCCAGCAGATTGGCCGGGCCTAACACCGGGGAGCTGTTTTTT.

The chain links TRBV6-4 to TRBJ2-7; the match to TRBD2 covers 7 bases. Germline V gene data show CDR1 as MRHNA and CDR2 as SNTAGT. There are 15 residues in the CDR3. J lost 4 bases, V lost 4 bases, and 10 bases had no gene match. In DNA form, the CDR3 reads TGTGCCAGCAGTGGGGGAGGGGCCGGGCTTTACGAGCAGTACTTC. Its translation: CASSGGGAGLYEQYF.

This chain joins TRBV27 and TRBJ1-1; no clear D gene. This CDR3 is built from 15 residues. V was cut by 5 bases and J by 3 bases, with 16 bases left in between. Germline CDR1 and CDR2: MNHEY and SMNVEV (reference sequence). CDR3 protein: CASSPRTHSYTEAFF. CDR3 sequence (DNA): TGTGCCAGCAGTCCGAGGACTCATTCGTACACTGAAGCTTTCTTT.

The chain joins TRBV18 to TRBJ2-7; D is unclear. Germline V lookup: CDR1 KGHSH, CDR2 LQKENI. This CDR3 spans 12 amino acids. V was shortened by 2 bases and J by 10 bases, with 12 bases between the two germline ends. CDR3 in DNA: TGTGCCAGCTCACCAGAACAGCGAGTACAGTACTTC. Amino acid sequence: CASSPEQRVQYF.

Comments on this clone: The sample carries other DNA sequences with the same CDR3. The chain combines TRBV7-9 with TRBJ2-1, with 15 bases aligning to TRBD2. Germline V gene lookup returns CDR1 SEHNR and CDR2 FQNEAQ (reference sequence). The V and J ends lost 5 bases and 1 base, in that order; junction bases with no gene match: 6. The CDR3 sequence is 18 residues long. The CDR3 region is CASSPGLAGGPSYNEQFF. DNA of the CDR3: TGTGCCAGCAGCCCCGGACTAGCGGGAGGGCCTTCCTACAATGAGCAGTTCTTC.

This clone was detected once. This rearrangement joins TRBV7-9 to TRBJ1-4; D is perhaps TRBD1 (5 bases). CDR1 SEHNR and CDR2 FQNEAQ come from the germline V gene (reference sequence). V gave up 3 bases and J gave up 8 bases, with 16 bases separating them. This CDR3 has 15 residues. The CDR3 spells CASSLGTSLGEKLFF. CDR3 in DNA: TGTGCCAGCAGCTTGGGGACTTCATTGGGGGAAAAACTGTTTTTT.

The rearrangement joins TRBV29-1 to TRBJ1-1; D not certain. Germline-derived CDR1 and CDR2 are SQVTM and ANQGSEA. The CDR3 has 14 amino acids. V was pared by 1 base and J by 0 bases, with 9 bases between. The chain's CDR3 is CSVEAGWLNTEAFF. The CDR3 nucleotides are TGCAGCGTTGAAGCCGGTTGGCTGAACACTGAAGCTTTCTTT.

J is TRBJ2-1 and V is TRBV6-6, with a tentative D call TRBD2 (6 bases). CDR1 and CDR2 from the germline V gene are MNHNY and SVGAGI (reference sequence). V dropped 7 bases and J dropped 9 bases, with 22 bases sitting between them. The CDR3 has 15 residues. The CDR3 protein is CASTPAGGDLGEQFF. CDR3 nucleotides: TGTGCCAGCACTCCCGCCGGCGGGGATCTCGGTGAGCAGTTCTTC.

V usage is TRBV6-4 and J usage is TRBJ2-1, with a tentative D call TRBD2 (6 bases). Between the trimmed V and J ends, which lost 6 bases and 8 bases, there was a span of 14 bases. From germline, CDR1 is MRHNA and CDR2 SNTAGT. This CDR3 comprises 13 residues. In nucleotides, the CDR3 is TGTGCCAGCAGCTTCAGGAGGGGAGATGAGCAGTTCTTC. As protein: CASSFRRGDEQFF.

The chain is built from TRBV4-2 and TRBJ2-2; either TRBD1 or TRBD2 may supply D (5 bases each). The CDR3 runs 16 residues. Trimming removed 0 bases from V and 5 bases from J, with 13 bases in between. CDR1 and CDR2 (germline): LGHNA, YNFKEQ. CDR3: CASSQDRGRETGELFF. Written as DNA, the CDR3 is TGTGCCAGCAGCCAAGATCGGGGCAGGGAGACCGGGGAGCTGTTTTTT.

As regards this clone: This sample also contains other DNA sequences that code for the same CDR3. The chain uses TRBV28 and TRBJ1-3; D unresolved. Germline-derived CDR1 and CDR2 are MDHEN and SYDVKM. With 2 bases removed from V and 3 bases from J, the gap between germline ends came to 8 bases. The CDR3 is 14 amino acids. CDR3 residues: CASSLGGSGNTIYF. The CDR3 DNA is TGTGCCAGCAGTTTAGGAGGGAGTGGAAACACCATATATTTT. Full variable domain (remainder filled in from reference TRBV28 and TRBJ1-3): DVKVTQSSRYLVKRTGEKVFLECVQDMDHENMFWYRQDPGLGLRLIYFSYDVKMKEKGDIPEGYSVSREKKERFSLILESASTNQTSMYLCASSLGGSGNTIYFGEGSWLTVV.

J is TRBJ2-1 and V is TRBV7-2; D tentatively reads TRBD1 or TRBD2 (6 bases each). Germline V gene lookup returns CDR1 SGHTA and CDR2 FQGNSA. The V end was cut by 2 bases, the J end by 12 bases, with 14 bases between. CDR3 size: 13 residues. As DNA, the CDR3 is TGTGCCAGCAGCTTAAACAGTGGGGGGCGGCAGTTCTTC. Protein product: CASSLNSGGRQFF.

The CDR3 loop reads CASSQGLAGPLGSYEQYF. DNA for the CDR3: TGTGCCAGCAGCCAGGGACTAGCGGGCCCCCTCGGGTCCTACGAGCAGTACTTC. The V gene is TRBV5-4, the J gene TRBJ2-7; 12 positions match TRBD2. Germline assignment: CDR1 SGHNT and CDR2 YYREEE (reference sequence). J was trimmed by 1 base and V by 4 bases; bases with no gene match: 12. CDR3 length: 18 amino acids.

On this clone itself: Other DNA sequences within the sample encode an identical CDR3. V and J are TRBV5-1 and TRBJ2-1; 11 positions agree with TRBD1. The CDR3 is 15 amino acids. The junction had 4 bases not matched to a gene; V was cut back by 4 bases and J by 4 bases. The germline CDR1 and CDR2 sequences are SGHRS and YFSETQ. Here the CDR3 reads CASSLDRGPYNEQFF. The CDR3 bases are TGCGCCAGCAGCCTGGACAGGGGGCCTTACAATGAGCAGTTCTTC.

This chain uses TRBV7-8 with TRBJ2-5, with D unresolved. This CDR3 has 12 amino acids. The V gene lost 6 bases and the J gene lost 0 bases, with 5 bases spanning the gap. Per germline, CDR1 SGHVS and CDR2 FQNEAQ. The CDR3 sequence: CASSPYQETQYF. In DNA form, the CDR3 reads TGTGCCAGCAGTCCCTACCAAGAGACCCAGTACTTC.

The chain couples TRBV7-9 to TRBJ2-3; possible D gene TRBD2, 5 bases. The CDR3 length is 16 residues. V was clipped by 4 bases and J by 8 bases, with 22 bases between them. CDR1 and CDR2 (germline): SEHNR, FQNEAQ (reference sequence). In DNA, the CDR3 is TGTGCCAGCAGCTCCGGAGGACCCCCGAGTCCGGCTACGCAGTATTTT. Its translation: CASSSGGPPSPATQYF.

This clone was seen once. The V and J genes are TRBV5-4 and TRBJ2-3; D is perhaps TRBD1 (7 bases). The V end lost 1 base, the J end lost 0 bases, and 12 bases lay between the germline ends. Germline loops: CDR1 SGHNT, CDR2 YYREEE (reference sequence). There are 16 residues in the CDR3. CDR3 residues: CASSLRQGGSTDTQYF. CDR3 coding DNA: TGTGCCAGCAGCTTGCGTCAGGGGGGTAGCACAGATACGCAGTATTTT.